This T cell receptor (beta chain) was recorded in a study of T cells in Graves' hyperthyroidism and ophthalmopathy (dated by TCRdb to the late 2010s). General notes on the study: Peripheral blood was sampled at the time of initial diagnosis, prior to any treatment. An independent validation cohort of around 20 hyperthyroidism patients and approximately 16 patients who later progressed to ophthalmopathy tested prospective prediction of ophthalmopathy. To identify TCR V-J signatures that set the groups apart, the researchers used a discovery cohort of 100 patients, made up of approximately 43 with Graves' ophthalmopathy and 57 with stable Graves' hyperthyroidism. For training and testing, the approximately 97 patients in the discovery cohort were randomly divided in a 7:3 ratio. The paper describes TCR Vbeta CDR3 sequencing of 140 or so peripheral blood samples, made up of 43 ophthalmopathy patients, roughly 80 hyperthyroidism patients and about 17 progressor patients. Once sampling was done, hyperthyroidism patients were given methimazole at a starting dose of 30 mg daily, whereas ophthalmopathy patients were given high-dose intravenous methylprednisolone. Thyroid tissue and blood T-cell repertoires from six Graves' hyperthyroidism patients were also compared in the study.

Points on this clonotype: Its antigen is unknown. No base-level quality is on record; no much larger clone is a single base apart.

Hyperthyroidism patients were aged 18 to 65 years and newly diagnosed, with disease duration of less than 2 months. Patients with uncontrolled infections, other autoimmune diseases, pregnancy or lactation were excluded. Diagnoses were established on the basis of clinical symptoms, serum thyroxine and TRAb, thyroid ultrasound, and orbital computed tomography. For progressor patients, blood was drawn at the first diagnosis of hyperthyroidism, before any ophthalmopathy symptoms had appeared. PBMCs were separated from under 12 ml of fresh peripheral blood using Ficoll-Paque density gradient centrifugation. Patients classed as progressors first received a Graves' hyperthyroidism diagnosis and then went on to develop ophthalmopathy during follow-up. Total RNA was extracted using Trizol reagent, and RNA quality was assessed on an Agilent 2100 Bioanalyzer. TCR beta CDR3 regions were amplified from RNA transcripts. The TCR CDR3 was subjected to a first round of RT-PCR using the HTBI primer set and the Qiagen OneStep RT-PCR kit. The libraries were constructed in a second round of multiplex PCR and then size-selected and purified. Sequencing of the libraries was done on an Illumina HiSeq2000 using paired-end 100 bp reads. Regarding the original processing steps: SOAPnuke was used to process the raw data, with reads discarded if the reads contained adapters or uncalled bases, had a mean Phred below 15, or lacked an exact constant-primer or identifier match. COPE v1.2.5 was used to merge high-quality paired reads, and clonotypes were defined as unique nucleotide sequences. Clonotypes were aligned to IMGT TRBV, TRBD and TRBJ reference segments using MiTCR v1.1. Only V-J combinations with frequency above 0.0001, covering 99.2% of repertoires, were analysed. The TCS score was defined as the ratio of F50 (clonal expansion) to E x V (chaos), calculated using BLOSUM62-based TCRdist between CDR3 peptides within each V-J. Welch's t-statistics and random forest reduced 500 to 650 V-J features to 13, which were used in a naive Bayes classifier (R e1071). In TCRdb, the public reads were trimmed at Q25 with fastp and aligned with MiXCR, with productive beta chains retained. Rows merge per CDR3 protein into single entries with the most common DNA and genes. It is TCRdb's table, rather than the study itself, that gives the V and J calls and clone size. Within this sample are 370,000 or so distinct CDR3 sequences, with roughly 14% of them counted one time only. The ten largest clones add up to around 30% of the sample.

V and J are trimmed by 3 bases and 2 bases, and the gene matches miss 3 bases of the junction. The CDR3 has 14 amino acids, counting the end cysteine and phenylalanine. Solely the CDR3 DNA is kept, with 42 bases framed from the first base. CDR1 and CDR2 are read off the germline V gene as SGHRS and YFSETQ. What the authors observed across the whole study: In cross-validation, a model built on a 13 V-J signature told ophthalmopathy apart from stable hyperthyroidism with under 90% sensitivity and about 81% specificity, and in testing the same model reached 80%/75%. Sample size was not statistically predetermined, and blinding of investigators to group allocation was not performed. In validation, the model predicted progression to ophthalmopathy with 65% to 71% sensitivity and about 72% specificity, a median of 6.5 months before onset. Most expanded thyroid clonotypes (frequency above 0.001) were also found in blood, which suggests that blood repertoires may mirror thyroid immune responses.

The receptor was isolated from a woman under 30 with Graves' hyperthyroidism that later progressed to Graves' ophthalmopathy. The source material was blood. The rearrangement joined TRBV5-1 to TRBJ2-5, and 8 junction bases match TRBD2. The CDR3 reads CASSSTGGQETQYF. In nucleotides, the sequence is TGCGCCAGCAGCTCAACGGGAGGGCAAGAGACCCAGTACTTC.